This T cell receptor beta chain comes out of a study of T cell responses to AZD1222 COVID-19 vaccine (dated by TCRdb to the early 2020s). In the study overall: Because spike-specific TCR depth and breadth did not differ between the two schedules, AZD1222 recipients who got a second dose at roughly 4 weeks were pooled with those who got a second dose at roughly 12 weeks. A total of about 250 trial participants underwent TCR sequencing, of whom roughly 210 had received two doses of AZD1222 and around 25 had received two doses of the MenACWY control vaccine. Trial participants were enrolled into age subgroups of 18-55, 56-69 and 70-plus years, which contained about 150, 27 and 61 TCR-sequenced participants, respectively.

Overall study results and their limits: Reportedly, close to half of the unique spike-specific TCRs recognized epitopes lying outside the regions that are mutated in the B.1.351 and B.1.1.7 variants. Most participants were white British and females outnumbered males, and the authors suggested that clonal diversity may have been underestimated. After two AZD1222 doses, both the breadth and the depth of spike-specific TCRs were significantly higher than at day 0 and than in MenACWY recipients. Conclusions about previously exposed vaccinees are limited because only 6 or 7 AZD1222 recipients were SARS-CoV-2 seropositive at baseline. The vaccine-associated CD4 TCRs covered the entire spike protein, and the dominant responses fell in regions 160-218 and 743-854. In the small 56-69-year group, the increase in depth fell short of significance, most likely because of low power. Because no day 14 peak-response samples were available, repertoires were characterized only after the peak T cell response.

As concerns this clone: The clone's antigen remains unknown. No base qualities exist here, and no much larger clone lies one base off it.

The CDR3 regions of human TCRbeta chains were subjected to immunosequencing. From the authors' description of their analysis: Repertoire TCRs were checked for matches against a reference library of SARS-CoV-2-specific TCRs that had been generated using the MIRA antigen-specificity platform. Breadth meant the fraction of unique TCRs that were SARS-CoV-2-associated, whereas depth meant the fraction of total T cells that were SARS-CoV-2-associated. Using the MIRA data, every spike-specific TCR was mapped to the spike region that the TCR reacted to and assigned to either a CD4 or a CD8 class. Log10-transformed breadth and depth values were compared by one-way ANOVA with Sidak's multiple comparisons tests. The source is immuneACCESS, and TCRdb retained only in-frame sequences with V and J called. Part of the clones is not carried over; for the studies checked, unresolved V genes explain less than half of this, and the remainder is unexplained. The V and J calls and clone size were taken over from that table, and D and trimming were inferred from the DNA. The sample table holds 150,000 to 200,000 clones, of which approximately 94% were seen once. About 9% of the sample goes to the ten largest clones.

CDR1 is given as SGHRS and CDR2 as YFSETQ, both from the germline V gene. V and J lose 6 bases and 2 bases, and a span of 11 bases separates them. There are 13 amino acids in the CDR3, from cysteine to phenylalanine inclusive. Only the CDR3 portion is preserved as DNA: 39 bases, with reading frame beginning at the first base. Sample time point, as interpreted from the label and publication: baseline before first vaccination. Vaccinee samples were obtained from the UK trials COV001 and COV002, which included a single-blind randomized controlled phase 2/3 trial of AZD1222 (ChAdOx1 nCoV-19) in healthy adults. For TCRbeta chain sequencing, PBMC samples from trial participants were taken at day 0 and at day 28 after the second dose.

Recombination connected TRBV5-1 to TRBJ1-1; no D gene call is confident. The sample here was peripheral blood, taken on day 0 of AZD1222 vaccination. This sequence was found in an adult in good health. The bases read TGCGCCAGCAAATCGACAACAAACACTGAAGCTTTCTTT. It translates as CASKSTTNTEAFF.